This T cell receptor (beta chain) came from a study of OX40 agonist ivuxolimab in advanced cancers. The study in broad terms: The costimulatory receptor OX40 (CD134) was targeted by ivuxolimab, a fully human IgG2 agonistic monoclonal antibody. Among the approximately 54 dose-escalation patients, about 20 had hepatocellular carcinoma, 15 or so melanoma, 9 renal cell carcinoma and 9 head and neck cancer. The paper reports the monotherapy dose-escalation portion (N of about 51 patients) of the phase I ivuxolimab trial. A male proportion of roughly 85% and a mean age of approximately 61 years, ranging from 23 to 79, were recorded for the dose-escalation cohort. The purpose of peripheral TCRbeta sequencing was to test whether ivuxolimab changed TCR sequence diversity and led to clonal T-cell expansion. Intravenous ivuxolimab was administered to patients every 2 weeks at six dose levels: 0.01, 0.1, 0.3, 1.5, 3 and 10 mg/kg. Patients were allowed to have had prior anti-PD-1, anti-PD-L1 or anti-CTLA-4 therapy, and 40% to 45% of the dose-escalation patients had previously received checkpoint inhibitors. Partial responses were achieved by three dose-escalation patients, of whom one had hepatocellular carcinoma and two had cutaneous melanoma.

Genomic DNA was isolated from the sorted cells so that the TCRbeta CDR3 region could be sequenced. The immunoSEQ Assay was used for sequencing of TCRbeta CDR3 regions. TCRdb mirrors the immuneACCESS table, restricted to in-frame sequences. Some clones are absent from its copies; in checked studies, under half trace to an unresolved V gene, and the reason for the others is unknown. The sample table records about 56,000 clones; 70% to 85% of these occur just once. Clones ranked in the top ten supply about 3.7% of the sample. The trial excluded patients who had a history of autoimmune disease or who were on systemic immunosuppression. Peripheral blood for TCR sequencing was collected from all dose cohorts at baseline, on cycle 4 day 1, and on cycle 7 day 1. The samples were drawn from a first-in-human, open-label, multicenter phase I dose-escalation trial of ivuxolimab. Adults with locally advanced or metastatic melanoma, renal cell, hepatocellular, or head and neck squamous cell carcinoma were enrolled in the trial. CD4+ and CD8+ T cells were sorted separately from peripheral blood before TCR sequencing.

General study outcomes and caveats: At doses of 0.1 to 3.0 mg/kg, clonal expansion of both CD4+ and CD8+ T cells in blood was seen between baseline and week 6. On average, CD8+ T cells showed more expanded clones than CD4+ T cells after ivuxolimab. Partial responders in the 0.1-3.0 mg/kg groups had among the lowest normalized peripheral clonal expansion, especially among CD8+ T cells. Low levels of normalized T-cell clonal expansion were also seen in some patients who did not respond. The antigen specificity of the clonally expanded peripheral T cells was not determined.

In regard to this clone: There is no known antigen for this receptor. Base qualities are not provided; no much larger clone lies one nucleotide away.

V lost 6 bases and J lost 6 bases, and the count of bases not matched to a germline gene is 12. The CDR3 runs 15 residues from the cysteine to the phenylalanine. CDR3 DNA only is kept here, 45 bases in frame from base 1. The germline V gene (reference sequence) supplies CDR1 MNHNY and CDR2 SVGAGI. The receptor was isolated from an adult with an advanced solid tumor such as melanoma, head and neck, liver or kidney cancer. Rearrangement joined TRBV6-6 to TRBJ2-7; 9 junctional bases match TRBD1. Source: CD4+ or CD8+ T cells sorted from blood, taken in a trial of the OX40 agonist ivuxolimab. The CDR3 amino acid sequence is: CASSYPQTGGLEQYF. The DNA sequence reads TGTGCCAGCAGCTATCCTCAAACAGGGGGCCTCGAGCAGTACTTC.